By frequency in the sample, the clone carrying this T cell receptor (gamma chain) is large (0.1 to 1%). These data are taken from a study of gamma-delta chains in newborns, infants, children. Study as a whole: Microbial exposure reportedly drives polyclonal innate γδ T cell expansion after birth.

TCRdb re-identified clones in the reads via CATT. The data show fewer than 750 gamma-chain clones, 46% seen once. Trimming at V came to 2 bases and at J to 5 bases, leaving 0 bases not matched to a gene. Germline lookup yields CDR1 VENAVY and CDR2 YDSYNSRV. CDR3 length equals 11 residues. This chain joins TRGV8 and TRGJ1 or TRGJ2. This TCR came from a child who was a newborn, infant or young child, either healthy, febrile or measles-vaccinated (not recorded which). Sequencing input: blood. CDR3 amino acids: CATWDNYKKLF. The CDR3, as DNA: TGTGCCACCTGGGATAATTATAAGAAACTCTTT.